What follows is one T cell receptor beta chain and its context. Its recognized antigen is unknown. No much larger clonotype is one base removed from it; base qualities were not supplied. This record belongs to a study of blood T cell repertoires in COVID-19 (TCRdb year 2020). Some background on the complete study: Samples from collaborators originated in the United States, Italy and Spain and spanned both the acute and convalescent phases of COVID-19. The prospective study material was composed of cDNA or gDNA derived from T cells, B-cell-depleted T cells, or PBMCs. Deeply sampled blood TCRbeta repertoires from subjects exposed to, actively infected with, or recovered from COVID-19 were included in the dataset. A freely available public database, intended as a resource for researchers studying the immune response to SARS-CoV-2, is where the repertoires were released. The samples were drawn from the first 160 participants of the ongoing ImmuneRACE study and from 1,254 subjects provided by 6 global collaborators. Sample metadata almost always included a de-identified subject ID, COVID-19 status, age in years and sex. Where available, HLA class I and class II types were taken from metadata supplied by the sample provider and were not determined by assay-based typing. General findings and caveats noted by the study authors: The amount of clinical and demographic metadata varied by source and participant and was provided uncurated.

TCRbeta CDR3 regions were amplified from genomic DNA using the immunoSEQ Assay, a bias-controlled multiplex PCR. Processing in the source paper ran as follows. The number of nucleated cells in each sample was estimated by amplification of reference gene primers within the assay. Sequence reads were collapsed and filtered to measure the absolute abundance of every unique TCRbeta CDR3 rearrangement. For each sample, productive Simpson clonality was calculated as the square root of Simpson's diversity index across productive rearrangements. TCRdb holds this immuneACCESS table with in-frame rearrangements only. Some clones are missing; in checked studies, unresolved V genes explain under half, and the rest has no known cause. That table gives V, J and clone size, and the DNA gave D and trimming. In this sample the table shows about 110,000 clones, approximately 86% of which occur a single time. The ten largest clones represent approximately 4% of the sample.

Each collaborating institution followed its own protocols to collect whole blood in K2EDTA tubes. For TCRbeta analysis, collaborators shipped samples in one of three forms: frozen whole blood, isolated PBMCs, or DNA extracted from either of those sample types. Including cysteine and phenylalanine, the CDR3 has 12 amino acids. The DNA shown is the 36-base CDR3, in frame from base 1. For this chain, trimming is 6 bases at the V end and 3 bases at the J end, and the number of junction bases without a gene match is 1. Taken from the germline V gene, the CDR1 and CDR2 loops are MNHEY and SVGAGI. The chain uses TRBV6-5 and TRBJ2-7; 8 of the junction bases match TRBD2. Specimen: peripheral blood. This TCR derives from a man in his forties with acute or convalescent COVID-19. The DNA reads TGTGCCAGCAGCGCGGGGGGCTACGAGCAGTACTTC. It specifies CASSAGGYEQYF.